Shown below are 20 T cell receptor beta chains from a single sample sequenced in a study of human T cells and chemical hapten exposure. TCRdb re-analysed the RACE reads in MiXCR, keeping a single row per CDR3 protein. This repertoire shows 90,000 to 110,000 distinct CDR3 sequences, nearly 35% found once; its top ten account for approximately 3%. Time point defined: patch test 3, about 24 weeks after DPC sensitization. Described treatment: therapeutic diphenylcyclopropenone sensitization with weekly scalp DPC. Here the sequenced sample was whole blood, taken in connection with sensitization to the hapten diphenylcyclopropenone (DPC). The receptors come from a man aged 40-49 years with alopecia areata. Some clones in this sample may be carry-over from other donors' samples.

In the case of this clonotype: At one end the junction does not follow the germline gene, possibly because of a read error. The chain has TRBV7-2 and TRBJ2-3; 8 bases agree with TRBD1. The length of the CDR3 is 15 residues. Germline V gene lookup returns CDR1 SGHTA and CDR2 FQGNSA. CDR3 in DNA: TGTGCCAGCACCTTACAGGGGGTGATCACAGATACGCAGTATTTT. It yields the protein CASTLQGVITDTQYF.

This chain joins TRBV6-2 or TRBV6-3 and TRBJ2-1; D remains unclear. The CDR3 has 15 amino acids. V gave up 6 bases and J gave up 6 bases, with 18 bases separating them. Germline V gene sequence: CDR1 MNHEY, CDR2 SVGEGT. The CDR3 nucleotides are TGTGCCAGCAGCCGAGGACCCCGATTCGGCAATGAGCAGTTCTTC. The encoded protein is CASSRGPRFGNEQFF.

The rearrangement uses TRBV7-2 and TRBJ1-2; D may be TRBD1 (5 bases). CDR1 SGHTA and CDR2 FQGNSA come from the germline V gene. Trimming left V 1 base short and J 7 bases short, with 16 bases between. This CDR3 is 15 amino acids long. The CDR3 DNA follows: TGTGCCAGCAGCTTAGGAAATCAAGGGGCTGGTGGCTACACCTTC. Translated, it gives CASSLGNQGAGGYTF.

Turning to this clonotype: An end of the junction does not agree with germline; a read error may underlie this. The chain links TRBV11-2 to TRBJ1-1; perhaps TRBD1 as D (6 bases). The germline V gene has CDR1 SGHAT and CDR2 FQNNGV. This CDR3 contains 15 residues. CDR3 protein: CASSSPGHPNAEAFF. The DNA for the CDR3 is TGTGCCAGCAGCAGCCCGGGACACCCGAACGCTGAAGCTTTCTTT.

Only a few counts were recorded for this clonotype. The gene calls are TRBV6-5 and TRBJ2-3; 8 bases fit TRBD2. The V gene's germline CDR1 is MNHEY and CDR2 SVGAGI. The trim removed 6 bases at V and 3 bases at J, leaving 11 bases unmatched. The CDR3 has 16 residues. CDR3 nucleotides: TGTGCCAGCAGACTATCTGGACTAGCTCCAACAGATACGCAGTATTTT. Protein: CASRLSGLAPTDTQYF.

The chain combines TRBV28 with TRBJ2-3; 10 positions agree with TRBD2. The trim removed 8 bases at V and 6 bases at J, leaving 11 bases unmatched. CDR1 MDHEN and CDR2 SYDVKM come from the germline V gene. The CDR3 consists of 15 residues. CDR3 coding DNA: TGTGCCAGCTTAGGACTAGCGGAGCATCCTGATACGCAGTATTTT. It encodes CASLGLAEHPDTQYF.

V usage is TRBV20-1 and J usage is TRBJ2-5; D might be TRBD2 (5 bases). The CDR3 runs 12 residues. Germline CDR1 is DFQATT and CDR2 is SNEGSKA (reference sequence). V lost 3 bases and J lost 4, with 9 bases in between. CDR3 region: CSARSGRETQYF. Written as DNA, the CDR3 is TGCAGTGCTAGGTCGGGAAGAGAGACCCAGTACTTC.

The V gene is TRBV10-3, the J gene TRBJ2-1; 9 bases fit TRBD2. The germline V gene encodes CDR1 ENHRY and CDR2 SYGVKD. This CDR3 region has 16 residues. The J segment lost 5 bases and the V segment lost 0 bases, leaving 5 bases of the junction unmatched. In DNA form, the CDR3 reads TGTGCCATCAGTGAGTCTCAGCGGGAGGCGGACAATGAGCAGTTCTTC. The encoded protein is CAISESQREADNEQFF.

This rearrangement joins TRBV20-1 to TRBJ1-6; D is possibly TRBD1 (5 bases). The length of the CDR3 is 12 residues. In germline, CDR1 is DFQATT, CDR2 SNEGSKA (reference sequence). V was clipped by 0 bases and J by 10 bases, with 7 bases between them. The CDR3 region is CSARDQGSPLHF. CDR3 coding DNA: TGCAGTGCTAGAGATCAGGGATCACCCCTCCACTTT.

V usage is TRBV2 and J usage is TRBJ2-5, with D maybe TRBD2 (5 bases). The CDR3 extends over 14 amino acids. Between the trimmed V and J ends, which lost 5 bases and 3 bases, there was a span of 13 bases. CDR1 and CDR2 (germline): SNHLY, FYNNEI. CDR3 in amino acids: CASSPRPGKETQYF. The DNA for the CDR3 is TGTGCCAGCAGTCCCAGGCCGGGGAAAGAGACCCAGTACTTC.

The V and J genes are TRBV7-2 and TRBJ2-3; a weak D match, TRBD1 (6 bases). The germline V and J ends were trimmed by 6 bases and 0 bases, with 13 bases remaining between them. Germline V gene sequence: CDR1 SGHTA, CDR2 FQGNSA. CDR3 length equals 15 residues. In DNA form, the CDR3 reads TGTGCCAGCAGTTCCTACAGGGAGAGCACAGATACGCAGTATTTT. It translates to CASSSYRESTDTQYF.

The V call is TRBV19, the J call TRBJ1-3; D remains ambiguous. The CDR3 sequence is 14 residues long. CDR1 and CDR2 from the germline V gene are LNHDA and SQIVND (reference sequence). Between the trimmed V and J ends, which lost 7 bases and 3 bases, there was a span of 13 bases. This chain's CDR3 is CASTLTGCGNTIYF. The CDR3 DNA reads as TGTGCCAGTACCCTAACGGGATGTGGAAACACCATATATTTT.

The gene calls are TRBV6-6 and TRBJ2-7, with D possibly being TRBD2 (5 bases). Trimming pared 5 bases from V and 0 bases from J, leaving 14 bases between. The CDR3 runs to 15 residues. CDR1 and CDR2 (germline): MNHNY, SVGAGI (reference sequence). The CDR3 here is CASSARNGVSYEQYF. CDR3 nucleotide sequence: TGTGCCAGCAGTGCCCGTAACGGGGTCTCCTACGAGCAGTACTTC.

This clonotype was seen a handful of times. In DNA, the CDR3 is TGTGCCTCCGGACTAGCGGGAAGCACAGATACGCAGTATTTT. It specifies CASGLAGSTDTQYF. The V and J genes are TRBV24-1 and TRBJ2-3, with 12 bases that match TRBD2. This CDR3 contains 14 residues. V lost 12 bases to trimming and J lost 0 bases; unmatched junction nucleotides: 3. From germline, CDR1 is KGHDR and CDR2 SFDVKD.

The chain has TRBV27 and TRBJ2-2; 8 bases are a match to TRBD2. Germline V CDR1 and CDR2: MNHEY, SMNVEV (reference sequence). The V gene end was trimmed by 3 bases and the J gene end by 5 bases; junction bases not matched to a gene: 5. The CDR3 length is 15 residues. CDR3 in amino acids: CASSFNGRATGELFF. The CDR3 DNA is TGTGCCAGCAGTTTCAACGGGAGGGCGACCGGGGAGCTGTTTTTT.

This clonotype was observed a few times. This chain links TRBV6-6 with TRBJ2-7, with 9 bases lining up with TRBD1. CDR1 MNHNY and CDR2 SVGAGI come from the germline V gene (reference sequence). Trimming cost V 6 bases and J 4 bases; bases outside gene matches: 10. The CDR3 runs to 15 residues. The CDR3 region has the DNA TGTGCCAGCAGGGAAGGGACAGGGAGCGGGTACGAGCAGTACTTC. As protein: CASREGTGSGYEQYF.

This sequence joins TRBV12-3 or TRBV12-4 and TRBJ1-1, with D uncertain. The CDR3 is 14 residues long. Trimming took 1 base from V and 2 from J, leaving 8 bases between them. For the CDR3, the DNA is TGTGCCAGCAGTTTAGGGGCCGGAAACACTGAAGCTTTCTTT. Translation gives CASSLGAGNTEAFF.

This clonotype occurred a few times. V is TRBV3-1 and J is TRBJ1-5; D is uncertain. From germline, CDR1 is LGHDT and CDR2 YNNKEL (reference sequence). CDR3 length: 13 amino acids. Trimming removed 2 bases at V and 9 bases at J, with 11 bases between. CDR3 protein: CASSQSREGPQHF. The CDR3 bases are TGTGCCAGCAGCCAATCACGGGAGGGGCCCCAGCATTTT.

This clonotype has only a few counts. It is unclear where the CDR3 begins or ends on the DNA, so no DNA is shown, and the CDR3 is as TCRdb lists it. The chain is built from TRBV24-1 and TRBJ1-5; TRBD1, as called in the table, went unchecked against the DNA. Germline CDR1 and CDR2: KGHDR and SFDVKD. The CDR3 is 13 amino acids in total, end residues counted. CDR3 loop: CATSDWGQGSKHF.

The chain uses TRBV20-1 and TRBJ2-1, with 10 bases that match TRBD2. Unmatched junction bases numbered 7, after V lost 5 bases and J lost 6 bases. Germline values: CDR1 DFQATT, CDR2 SNEGSKA (reference sequence). This CDR3 spans 14 amino acids. CDR3 amino acids: CSAASGRLTNEQFF. In nucleotides, the CDR3 is TGCAGTGCTGCTAGCGGGAGATTGACCAATGAGCAGTTCTTC.